Shown below are 18 T cell receptor beta chains from a single sample sequenced in a study of cytomegalovirus exposure and HLA in healthy donors. Use of 60 Vbeta and 13 Jbeta primers characterized the PCR. The repertoire was sequenced with immunoSEQ multiplex PCR; TCRdb's copy has only in-frame clones and lacks some. The sample records roughly 180,000 clones, 70% to 80% being singletons. Sequenced material: PBMCs. The receptors were sampled from a man aged 30 to 45 in good health and CMV-seronegative.

The rearrangement joins TRBV5-6 to TRBJ2-7; D not resolved. The CDR3 sequence is 13 residues long. Trimming left V 0 bases short and J 3 bases short, with 7 bases between. Germline V gene data show CDR1 as SGHDT and CDR2 as YYEEEE. CDR3 sequence reads: CASSLGSFYEQYF. In DNA form, the CDR3 reads TGTGCCAGCAGCTTGGGTAGCTTCTACGAGCAGTACTTC.

CDR3 in amino acids: CASSSTLGPSSYNEQFF. DNA of the CDR3: TGCGCCAGCAGCTCGACACTAGGACCGAGCTCCTACAATGAGCAGTTCTTC. This chain joins TRBV5-1 and TRBJ2-1; possibly TRBD2 for D (5 bases). The CDR3 contains 17 residues. Germline values: CDR1 SGHRS, CDR2 YFSETQ. V was trimmed by 3 bases and J by 0 bases, leaving 16 bases between them.

CDR3 sequence: CASSSTGATGELFF. As DNA, the CDR3 is TGTGCCAGCTCATCAACAGGGGCTACCGGGGAGCTGTTTTTT. The chain is built from TRBV18 and TRBJ2-2; 7 bases agree with TRBD1. V trimming: 5 bases; J trimming: 5 bases; junction bases outside the gene matches: 5. CDR3 size: 14 residues. Germline V lookup: CDR1 KGHSH, CDR2 LQKENI. The full variable domain, rest sourced from reference TRBV18 and TRBJ2-2, is NAGVMQNPRHLVRRRGQEARLRCSPMKGHSHVYWYRQLPEEGLKFMVYLQKENIIDESGMPKERFSAEFPKEGPSILRIQQVVRGDSAAYFCASSSTGATGELFFGEGSRLTVL.

The genes are TRBV27 and TRBJ2-7, with a tentative D call TRBD2 (5 bases). V dropped 0 bases and J dropped 3 bases, with 9 bases sitting between them. Per the germline V gene, CDR1 is MNHEY and CDR2 is SMNVEV (reference sequence). CDR3 length equals 14 residues. CDR3 residues: CASSLSRGLYEQYF. As DNA, the CDR3 is TGTGCCAGCAGTTTATCTCGCGGACTCTACGAGCAGTACTTC.

The chain is built from TRBV13 and TRBJ1-4; 7 positions agree with TRBD1. Unmatched junction bases numbered 8, after V lost 5 bases and J lost 8 bases. Germline-derived CDR1 and CDR2 are PRHDT and FYEKMQ (reference sequence). This CDR3 region has 14 residues. Here the CDR3 reads CASSRTGVREKLFF. The CDR3 nucleotides are TGTGCCAGCAGCCGCACAGGGGTGAGAGAAAAACTGTTTTTT. The full variable domain, with the rest looked up from reference TRBV13 and TRBJ1-4, is AAGVIQSPRHLIKEKRETATLKCYPIPRHDTVYWYQQGPGQDPQFLISFYEKMQSDKGSIPDRFSAQQFSDYHSELNMSSLELGDSALYFCASSRTGVREKLFFGSGTQLSVL.

V usage is TRBV9 and J usage is TRBJ2-5, with 12 bases identical to TRBD2. The CDR3 length is 15 residues. Per germline, CDR1 SGDLS and CDR2 YYNGEE. The J segment lost 5 bases and the V segment lost 3 bases, leaving 5 bases of the junction unmatched. The chain's CDR3 is CASSESSGGAETQYF. In DNA form, the CDR3 reads TGTGCCAGCAGCGAATCTAGCGGGGGGGCGGAGACCCAGTACTTC.

The genes are TRBV28 and TRBJ1-1; D gene uncertain. Trimming cost V 2 bases and J 4 bases, with 11 bases left between them. CDR3 length equals 14 residues. The germline V gene encodes CDR1 MDHEN and CDR2 SYDVKM. Here the CDR3 reads CASSLLSGSTEAFF. Here the CDR3 DNA reads TGTGCCAGCAGTTTACTCTCGGGGAGCACTGAAGCTTTCTTT. Variable domain in full (rest from reference TRBV28 and TRBJ1-1): DVKVTQSSRYLVKRTGEKVFLECVQDMDHENMFWYRQDPGLGLRLIYFSYDVKMKEKGDIPEGYSVSREKKERFSLILESASTNQTSMYLCASSLLSGSTEAFFGQGTRLTVV.

The chain uses TRBV6-5 and TRBJ1-2; possibly TRBD1 for D (5 bases). Germline V lookup: CDR1 MNHEY, CDR2 SVGAGI. The CDR3 extends over 14 amino acids. V was trimmed by 2 bases and J by 2 bases, leaving 9 bases between them. This CDR3 reads CASSYRGLNYGYTF. In nucleotides, the CDR3 is TGTGCCAGCAGTTACAGGGGCTTAAACTATGGCTACACCTTC.

This clone was found a few times. This rearrangement joins TRBV5-8 to TRBJ1-6; D gene uncertain. Germline CDR1 SGHTS, CDR2 YDEGEE. The V end was cut by 2 bases, the J end by 6 bases, with 9 bases between. This CDR3 is 14 amino acids long. The CDR3, as DNA: TGTGCCAGCAGCTTTGGCCAGGCTAATTCACCCCTCCACTTT. This sequence encodes CASSFGQANSPLHF.

This clone has just a few counts. In DNA, the CDR3 is TGTGCCAGTAAAGAAGCGGCGGGACGTCTACAAGAGACCCAGTACTTC. Translating it yields CASKEAAGRLQETQYF. The chain uses TRBV19 and TRBJ2-5; D is perhaps TRBD2 (6 bases). This CDR3 has 16 amino acids. The germline V and J ends were trimmed by 7 bases and 2 bases, with 20 bases remaining between them. The germline CDR1 and CDR2 sequences are LNHDA and SQIVND (reference sequence).

The V call is TRBV7-9, the J call TRBJ2-5; 8 nucleotides match TRBD2. The CDR3 has 18 amino acids. Germline V gene sequence: CDR1 SEHNR, CDR2 FQNEAQ (reference sequence). V trimming: 0 bases; J trimming: 1 base; junction bases outside the gene matches: 10. CDR3 coding DNA: TGTGCCAGCAGCTTAGCGGCTTGGAGGCTAGCGGGCCAAGAGACCCAGTACTTC. Residues: CASSLAAWRLAGQETQYF.

This rearrangement joins TRBV5-1 to TRBJ2-7; tentatively, D is TRBD2 (5 bases). V lost 7 bases to trimming and J lost 3 bases, with 14 bases between them. The CDR3 runs 13 residues. Germline V gene lookup returns CDR1 SGHRS and CDR2 YFSETQ. CDR3 sequence reads: CASAPPGNYEQYF. CDR3 coding DNA: TGCGCCAGCGCTCCTCCGGGGAACTACGAGCAGTACTTC.

This chain connects TRBV6-6 to TRBJ1-1; D uncertain. The CDR3 has 13 residues. Trimming stripped 6 bases from V and 1 base from J, with 9 bases between. The germline CDR1 and CDR2 sequences are MNHNY and SVGAGI (reference sequence). The chain's CDR3 is CASSPRENTEAFF. The CDR3 bases are TGTGCCAGCAGCCCGCGGGAGAACACTGAAGCTTTCTTT.

About this clone: A read error may account for a junction end that differs from germline. CDR3 amino acids: CASSQVVGAKNPGELFF. The CDR3 bases are TGCGCCAGCAGCCAAGTTGTGGGGGCTAAGAACCCCGGGGAGCTGTTTTTT. The J gene is TRBJ2-2, the V gene TRBV4-1; the D gene is possibly TRBD1 (6 bases). CDR3 length: 17 residues. Per germline, CDR1 MGHRA and CDR2 YSYEKL.

J is TRBJ2-1 and V is TRBV11-2; D may be TRBD2 (6 bases). V lost 7 bases to trimming and J lost 4 bases, with 23 bases between them. CDR1 is SGHAT and CDR2 is FQNNGV in the germline V gene. This CDR3 contains 17 residues. The CDR3 here is CASTPGGAIQWYNEQFF. The CDR3 nucleotides are TGTGCCAGCACCCCCGGGGGAGCCATCCAATGGTACAATGAGCAGTTCTTC. The full variable domain, rest sourced from reference TRBV11-2 and TRBJ2-1, is EAGVAQSPRYKIIEKRQSVAFWCNPISGHATLYWYQQILGQGPKLLIQFQNNGVVDDSQLPKDRFSAERLKGVDSTLKIQPAKLEDSAVYLCASTPGGAIQWYNEQFFGPGTRLTVL.

This rearrangement joins TRBV5-5 to TRBJ2-2, with D hard to call. The ends were cut back, 1 base at V and 0 bases at J, with 7 bases in the middle. This CDR3 has 15 residues. CDR1 and CDR2 from the germline V gene are SGHKS and YYEKEE (reference sequence). The CDR3 DNA reads as TGTGCCAGCAGCTTGCGAGGATCGAACACCGGGGAGCTGTTTTTT. Protein sequence: CASSLRGSNTGELFF.

V gene TRBV19 combines with J gene TRBJ1-5; D is perhaps TRBD1 (6 bases). The CDR3 spans 14 residues. V dropped 3 bases and J dropped 6 bases, with 12 bases sitting between them. The germline V gene encodes CDR1 LNHDA and CDR2 SQIVND (reference sequence). Here the CDR3 reads CASSITGSAQPQHF. CDR3 nucleotide sequence: TGTGCCAGTAGTATCACAGGGTCTGCTCAGCCCCAGCATTTT. Filled out from reference TRBV19 and TRBJ1-5, the complete variable domain reads DGGITQSPKYLFRKEGQNVTLSCEQNLNHDAMYWYRQDPGQGLRLIYYSQIVNDFQKGDIAEGYSVSREKKESFPLTVTSAQKNPTAFYLCASSITGSAQPQHFGDGTRLSIL.

V and J are TRBV7-8 and TRBJ1-4, with a tentative D call TRBD1 (6 bases). This CDR3 is 14 amino acids long. CDR1 is SGHVS and CDR2 is FQNEAQ in the germline V gene. Deletions cut 1 base from V and 3 bases from J, with 6 bases between. The CDR3 loop is CASSLDRANEKLFF. Here the CDR3 DNA reads TGTGCCAGCAGCTTAGACAGGGCTAATGAAAAACTGTTTTTT.